What follows is one T cell receptor beta chain and its context. What it binds is not known. A much larger clone differs by one base, so this may be a read error. CDR1 is SGHTA and CDR2 is FQGTGA in the germline V gene. V lost 6 bases to trimming and J lost 3 bases, with 18 bases between them. This CDR3 is built from 15 residues. The sample comes from a study of regulatory T cells in long-lasting Graves disease. Findings and limits, study-wide: Lower TCR diversity was seen in persistent Graves' patients than in newly diagnosed ones.

Sample time point: newly diagnosed GD, antithyroid drugs for less than 3 months. Generation of the TCR library employed RNA extracted from PBMCs. Building the TCR beta libraries relied on iRepertoire HTBI primers, and CDR3 regions underwent Arm-PCR. From the multiplex PCR reads, TCRdb called clonotypes with MiXCR, one entry per CDR3 protein. This sample has around 400,000 distinct CDR3 sequences, with 12% found just once. The same data also contributed to another study, on T cells in Graves' hyperthyroidism and ophthalmopathy.

The clonotype comes from a woman aged 18 to 35 with Graves disease. The V gene is TRBV7-3, the J gene TRBJ2-7, with a tentative D call TRBD1 (7 bases). Material: peripheral blood mononuclear cells (PBMCs), obtained at new diagnosis, from a patient treated with antithyroid drugs. CDR3 bases: TGTGCCAGCAGGATGAGGCGGGACAGACTCTACGAGCAGTACGTC. This encodes CASRMRRDRLYEQYV.